The 11 T cell receptor beta chains reported below all come from one sample, sequenced in a study of T cell clones after liver transplantation. The assay was immunoSEQ multiplex PCR, and TCRdb's table has in-frame clones only and misses some. The sample shows 53,000 or so clones, about 81% of them seen only once. The sequencing here drew on CD4+ T cells from blood, taken before liver transplant. Source of these receptors: a human donor who received a liver transplant.

The V and J genes are TRBV2 and TRBJ1-1; TRBD1 is a possible D gene (6 bases). Trimming took 1 base from V and 2 from J, leaving 11 bases between them. This CDR3 is 15 amino acids long. Germline assignment: CDR1 SNHLY and CDR2 FYNNEI. In nucleotides, the CDR3 is TGTGCCAGCAGTGAAGGGGCGGGGGGCAACACTGAAGCTTTCTTT. Protein sequence: CASSEGAGGNTEAFF.

J is TRBJ1-2 and V is TRBV2; TRBD1 is a possible D gene (5 bases). The CDR3 is 14 amino acids. Germline CDR1 is SNHLY and CDR2 is FYNNEI. Trimming cost V 8 bases and J 3 bases, with 16 bases left between them. Here the CDR3 DNA reads TGTGCCAGCCTACTGGAGGGGATGGACTATGGCTACACCTTC. It translates to CASLLEGMDYGYTF.

The V call is TRBV10-3, the J call TRBJ1-5; D is unclear. With 8 bases removed from V and 0 bases from J, the gap between germline ends came to 5 bases. In germline, CDR1 is ENHRY, CDR2 SYGVKD. The CDR3 has 12 amino acids. CDR3 loop: CAIGDSNQPQHF. Here the CDR3 DNA reads TGTGCCATCGGGGATAGCAATCAGCCCCAGCATTTT.

V is TRBV4-3 and J is TRBJ2-3; tentative D call: TRBD2 (5 bases). The CDR3 is made up of 13 amino acids. Deletions cut 5 bases from V and 4 bases from J, with 10 bases between. Germline V gene data show CDR1 as LGHNA and CDR2 as YSLEER. CDR3 sequence reads: CASSERRADTQYF. The CDR3, as DNA: TGCGCCAGCAGCGAAAGGCGGGCAGATACGCAGTATTTT.

The rearrangement links TRBV5-4 to TRBJ1-2; 7 nucleotides agree with TRBD1. V shed 3 bases and J 2 bases; nucleotides not matched to a gene: 7. Germline V CDR1 and CDR2: SGHNT, YYREEE (reference sequence). The CDR3 sequence is 15 residues long. CDR3 sequence (DNA): TGTGCCAGCAGCTCCGCAGGGGGACGAAACTATGGCTACACCTTC. Amino acid sequence: CASSSAGGRNYGYTF.

The DNA of the CDR3 is TGTGCCAGCAGTGAAGGGGCCAGAGGTCAGCCCCAGCATTTT. The encoded protein is CASSEGARGQPQHF. The chain links TRBV25-1 to TRBJ1-5; D is possibly TRBD1 (5 bases). Germline CDR1 reads MGHDK; CDR2 reads SYGVNS. V lost 2 bases and J 6 bases, leaving 11 bases between the germline ends. This CDR3 has 14 residues.

This clone occurred once. The chain is built from TRBV7-9 and TRBJ1-2; D not certain. The CDR3 covers 14 residues. Germline V CDR1 and CDR2: SEHNR, FQNEAQ (reference sequence). V lost 6 bases to trimming and J lost 2 bases, with 13 bases between them. The CDR3 reads CASSSGNLNYGYTF. The CDR3 DNA sequence: TGTGCCAGCAGTTCCGGGAACTTGAACTATGGCTACACCTTC.

The chain joins TRBV5-1 to TRBJ2-1; 11 positions agree with TRBD2. The CDR3 runs 12 residues. Germline CDR1 and CDR2: SGHRS and YFSETQ. V gave up 5 bases and J gave up 13 bases; unmatched junction bases: 5. The CDR3 sequence: CASRPTSGKQFF. For the CDR3, the DNA is TGCGCCAGCAGACCGACTAGCGGGAAACAGTTCTTC.

This sequence joins TRBV29-1 and TRBJ1-1; D gene ambiguous. V was cut by 5 bases and J by 1 base, with 11 bases left in between. Germline values: CDR1 SQVTM, CDR2 ANQGSEA. The length of the CDR3 is 13 residues. The CDR3 loop reads CSVNGPGNTEAFF. In DNA, the CDR3 is TGCAGCGTTAATGGACCGGGGAACACTGAAGCTTTCTTT.

This clone was seen a few times. DNA of the CDR3: TGTGCCAGCAGTTTGGGACAGGGCCACGGCTACACCTTC. It is translated as CASSLGQGHGYTF. This rearrangement joins TRBV28 to TRBJ1-2; 9 bases fit TRBD1. Germline CDR1 is MDHEN and CDR2 is SYDVKM. J lost 8 bases, V lost 3 bases, and 4 bases had no gene match. This CDR3 contains 13 residues.

This clone was seen only a few times. V is TRBV5-6 and J is TRBJ2-4; D is unclear. CDR1 is SGHDT, CDR2 YYEEEE, per germline. This CDR3 is built from 15 residues. The V end was cut by 1 base, the J end by 5 bases, with 13 bases between. As DNA, the CDR3 is TGTGCCAGCAGCTTGTCAGCTGGGCCTCAAAACATTCAGTACTTC. The encoded protein is CASSLSAGPQNIQYF.